This T cell receptor beta chain was sequenced during a study of CD8 T cells in ankylosing spondylitis. General study results and limits: For ankylosing spondylitis blood, a TCR beta motif of under ten highly homologous variants appeared characteristic.

TCRdb reprocessed the 5' RACE reads with MiXCR, giving one entry per CDR3 protein. The repertoire consists of around 220,000 distinct CDR3 sequences, with about 17% occurring once and the leading ten covering roughly 42%. This clonotype was observed a few times. Its antigen is as yet unknown. The length of the CDR3 is 13 residues. Trimming removed 4 bases at V and 2 bases at J, with 9 bases between. Germline V gene lookup returns CDR1 SGHTA and CDR2 FQGNSA. This clonotype was sampled from a male donor with ankylosing spondylitis. Sequenced input: blood, either unsorted or a sorted T cell fraction (not recorded which). The chain employs TRBV7-2 and TRBJ2-7; D may match TRBD1 or TRBD2 (5 bases each). The CDR3, as DNA: TGTGCCAGCAGCTCCGGGGCCGCCTACGAGCAGTACTTC. Translating gives CASSSGAAYEQYF.